This T cell receptor (beta chain) stems from a study of OX40 agonist ivuxolimab in advanced cancers. Study background: Averaging around 60 years in age, with a range of roughly 23 to 80, the cohort was approximately 84% male. Study-wide findings and caveats: Low clonal expansion, among the lowest seen, marked partial responders at 0.1-3.0 mg/kg.

Sequencing used immunoSEQ multiplex PCR; TCRdb keeps in-frame clones, though not all of them. The profile shows around 66,000 clones, about 85% of them singletons. This clone was detected only once. Its target is not known. The material sequenced was CD4+ or CD8+ T cells sorted from blood, taken in a trial of the OX40 agonist ivuxolimab. The receptor comes from an adult with an advanced solid tumor such as melanoma, head and neck, liver or kidney cancer.

The CDR3 bases are TGTGCCAGCAGCTCGCCTTCAGCGGGGGGTAGCCACGAGCAGTACTTC. It encodes CASSSPSAGGSHEQYF. The chain uses TRBV7-6 and TRBJ2-7; 9 nucleotides match TRBD2. CDR3 size: 16 residues. The trim removed 4 bases at V and 5 bases at J, leaving 12 bases unmatched. Germline V CDR1 and CDR2: SGHVS, FNYEAQ.